This is a list of T cell receptor beta chains from one sample in a study of cytomegalovirus exposure and HLA in healthy donors. This table comes from immunoSEQ multiplex PCR, and its TCRdb copy is limited to in-frame clones, with some not included. The data show 160,000 or so clones, with 80% seen just once and about 4.5% held by the top ten. The sample was PBMCs. The receptors originated from a man aged 30-40 years in good health and CMV-seronegative. Both conserved end residues are part of each CDR3. The D gene is left open where the match is weak. Size values are once, few and many counts, or a class for expanded clones, and some rows have none.

D	J	V	size	CDR3	DNA
TRBD1	TRBJ1-2	TRBV5-4	-	CASSSTGSNYGYTF	TGTGCCAGCAGCTCGACAGGGTCTAACTATGGCTACACCTTC
TRBD1	TRBJ2-1	TRBV18	-	CASSTPVSATGGNEQFF	TGTGCCAGCTCAACTCCAGTTTCGGCCACAGGGGGAAATGAGCAGTTCTTC
TRBD2	TRBJ2-1	TRBV30	-	CAWGTSGRAEQFF	TGTGCCTGGGGGACTAGCGGGAGAGCCGAGCAGTTCTTC
TRBD1	TRBJ2-7	TRBV27	-	CASSRTGSRGDEQYF	TGTGCCAGCAGTAGGACAGGGAGCAGGGGAGACGAGCAGTACTTC
-	TRBJ1-2	TRBV30	-	CAWSPGVGGYTF	TGTGCCTGGAGTCCAGGGGTGGGGGGCTACACCTTC
-	TRBJ2-3	TRBV12-2	once	CASRFPAEAGGKYF	TGTGCAAGTCGCTTCCCAGCAGAGGCAGGGGGCAAGTATTTT
-	TRBJ1-4	TRBV19	-	CASSIGTLKEKLFF	TGTGCCAGTAGTATCGGGACATTGAAAGAAAAACTGTTTTTT
-	TRBJ1-5	TRBV7-9	-	CASSSDGGPINQPQHF	TGTGCCAGCAGTTCAGACGGGGGGCCCATCAATCAGCCCCAGCATTTT
-	TRBJ1-1	TRBV10-3	-	CAIGRGTEAFF	TGTGCCATCGGCAGGGGCACTGAAGCTTTCTTT
TRBD1	TRBJ2-7	TRBV7-3	-	CASSLGTVYEQYF	TGTGCCAGCAGCCTCGGGACAGTCTATGAGCAGTACTTC
TRBD1	TRBJ2-7	TRBV5-1	-	CASTWGQVGATYEQYF	TGCGCCAGCACCTGGGGACAGGTTGGGGCAACCTACGAGCAGTACTTC
TRBD1	TRBJ1-2	TRBV7-2	-	CASSSGTAFYGYTF	TGTGCCAGCAGCTCCGGGACAGCTTTCTATGGCTACACCTTC
-	TRBJ2-1	TRBV29-1	-	CSVERGLRQSNEQFF	TGCAGCGTTGAAAGGGGACTCAGACAAAGCAATGAGCAGTTCTTC
-	TRBJ2-1	TRBV25-1	-	CASSPREGVHEQFF	TGTGCCAGCTCTCCGAGGGAGGGGGTCCATGAGCAGTTCTTC
-	TRBJ2-2	TRBV30	-	CAWSPIRTAGGELFF	TGTGCCTGGAGCCCTATTAGGACAGCCGGTGGGGAGCTGTTTTTT
-	TRBJ2-3	TRBV5-4	-	CASSLREPTDTQYF	TGTGCCAGCAGCTTGAGAGAACCCACAGATACGCAGTATTTT
-	TRBJ1-2	TRBV7-9	-	CASSSPEDNYTF	TGTGCCAGCAGCTCCCCCGAGGATAACTACACCTTC
-	TRBJ1-1	TRBV30	once	CAWSPTGNTEAFF	TGTGCCTGGAGTCCGACGGGGAACACTGAAGCTTTCTTT
-	TRBJ2-7	TRBV28	-	CASRMDSSYEQYF	TGTGCCAGCAGAATGGACAGCTCCTACGAGCAGTACTTC
-	TRBJ2-1	TRBV7-8	-	CASSLDYEQFF	TGTGCCAGCAGCTTAGACTATGAGCAGTTCTTC
-	TRBJ1-1	TRBV27	-	CASSLTGGNTEAFF	TGTGCCAGCAGTTTAACGGGAGGGAACACTGAAGCTTTCTTT
TRBD2	TRBJ2-7	TRBV15	-	CATSREGGLSSYEQYF	TGTGCCACCAGCAGAGAGGGAGGGCTAAGCTCCTACGAGCAGTACTTC
-	TRBJ1-5	TRBV10-2	-	CVSAGLSNQPQHF	TGCGTCAGCGCTGGACTCAGCAATCAGCCCCAGCATTTT
-	TRBJ2-7	TRBV5-6	-	CASSTRTAPGDYEQYF	TGTGCCAGCAGCACCCGGACAGCCCCCGGGGACTACGAGCAGTACTTC
TRBD1	TRBJ1-3	TRBV4-1	-	CASSQGRQGSIYF	TGCGCCAGCAGCCAAGGGCGACAGGGCTCCATATATTTT
-	TRBJ2-3	TRBV5-1	-	CASSFDTSTDTQYF	TGCGCCAGCAGCTTTGATACTAGCACAGATACGCAGTATTTT
-	TRBJ1-3	TRBV18	-	CASSPRGGQGNTIYF	TGTGCCAGCTCACCACGAGGCGGTCAGGGAAACACCATATATTTT